This T cell receptor (beta chain) is drawn from a study of shared clonotypes between healthy human individuals. Overall study findings and caveats: A small donor pool kept down the genetic and exposure-history diversity that was represented.

Concerning this clone itself: No antigen is known for it.

Per germline, CDR1 SGDLS and CDR2 YYNGEE. The CDR3 contains 15 residues. V lost 0 bases, J lost 3 bases, and 12 bases lay in between. Amplification in unsorted PBMC replicate PCRs started from around 300 ng DNA, which equals roughly 27,000 T cell genomes. With ten immunoSEQ deep assay plates, unsorted PBMC DNA underwent sequencing. Data came from immunoSEQ multiplex PCR; TCRdb stores just in-frame clones and leaves some out. The table has about 480,000 clones, about 75% seen once. Each of the donors was a healthy adult who was HIV-negative and had not had a recent acute infection or vaccination. This TCR derives from a woman aged 40 to 50 in good health. Some clones in this sample may be carry-over from other donors' samples. This chain connects TRBV9 to TRBJ1-1; D is undetermined. The sample was PBMCs. The CDR3 region is CASSVGGWSDTEAFF. In DNA form, the CDR3 reads TGTGCCAGCAGCGTAGGAGGGTGGTCGGACACTGAAGCTTTCTTT.